This is a list of T cell receptor beta chains from one sample in a study of T-cell reconstitution after alpha-beta-depleted transplantation in children. In TCRdb, the PCR reads were re-called with MiXCR into one record per CDR3 protein. The data show a few hundred thousand distinct CDR3 sequences, with over 10% seen just once and about 2.2% held by the top ten. The specimen was PBMCs, mostly from graft donor cells, collected 360 days after TCRalphabeta/CD19-depleted stem cell transplant. Source of these receptors: a male patient under 18 who had a stem cell transplant for acute myeloid leukemia, so the T cells may come from the graft donor. The CDR3 runs from the conserved cysteine through the conserved F or W. Each record gives: D gene, V gene, clone size, J gene, CDR3 length, CDR3 protein, CDR3 DNA. D genes are given only for firm matches. Some rows have no size entry. The others give once, few or many, or a class for an expanded clone.

>TRBD1|TRBV28|few|TRBJ2-3|14
CASSWDRNTDTQYF
TGTGCCAGCAGCTGGGACAGAAACACAGATACGCAGTATTTT
>.|TRBV27|few|TRBJ2-1|16
CASSLWAGGAYNEQFF
TGTGCCAGCAGTTTATGGGCAGGGGGGGCCTACAATGAGCAGTTCTTC
>.|TRBV3-1|few|TRBJ1-1|16
CASSQDRSAVRTEAFF
TGTGCCAGCAGCCAAGATCGATCGGCAGTAAGGACTGAAGCTTTCTTT
>.|TRBV12-3/TRBV12-4|.|TRBJ1-2|14
CASSLTGRNYGYTF
TGTGCCAGCAGTTTAACGGGCAGGAACTATGGCTACACCTTC
>.|TRBV10-3|.|TRBJ2-5|15
CAISESRQGRETQYF
TGTGCCATCAGTGAGTCCAGGCAGGGCAGGGAGACCCAGTACTTC
>.|TRBV29-1|few|TRBJ2-5|14
CSVEILVLDETQYF
TGCAGCGTTGAAATCTTAGTACTAGATGAGACCCAGTACTTC
>.|TRBV7-2|few|TRBJ2-3|14
CASSSLLGTDTQYF
TGTGCCAGCAGCTCCCTACTAGGCACAGATACGCAGTATTTT
>TRBD1|TRBV27|many|TRBJ2-1|14
CASRNRGPYNEQFF
TGTGCCAGCAGGAACAGGGGGCCCTACAATGAGCAGTTCTTC
>TRBD1|TRBV28|many|TRBJ1-1|14
CASSPRTGGPEAFF
TGTGCCAGCAGTCCCCGGACAGGGGGTCCTGAAGCTTTCTTT
>TRBD1|TRBV5-1|.|TRBJ2-7|13
CATRGQGSDEQYF
TGCGCCACCCGAGGACAGGGAAGTGACGAGCAGTACTTC
>.|TRBV28|.|TRBJ1-1|12
CASSTGRPEAFF
TGTGCCAGCAGCACCGGGAGGCCTGAAGCTTTCTTT
>.|TRBV21-1|.|TRBJ2-1|16
CASSKAFWDRINEQFF
TGTGCCAGCAGCAAAGCGTTCTGGGATAGGATCAATGAGCAGTTCTTC
>.|TRBV4-3|few|TRBJ2-2|13
CASNNQNTGELFF
TGCGCCAGCAATAACCAGAACACCGGGGAGCTGTTTTTT
>.|TRBV28|.|TRBJ2-5|14
CASSLIAEQETQYF
TGTGCCAGCAGTTTAATAGCGGAGCAAGAGACCCAGTACTTC
>TRBD2|TRBV28|.|TRBJ2-2|16
CASRRTSGKGAGELFF
TGTGCCAGCAGAAGGACTAGCGGGAAAGGGGCCGGGGAGCTGTTTTTT
>TRBD1|TRBV9|.|TRBJ2-1|15
CASSVDRVPYNEQFF
TGTGCCAGCAGCGTTGACAGGGTCCCCTACAATGAGCAGTTCTTC
>TRBD1|TRBV29-1|few|TRBJ2-1|14
CSVGTGGINNEQFF
TGCAGCGTGGGGACAGGGGGAATAAACAATGAGCAGTTCTTC
>.|TRBV20-1|.|TRBJ2-7|13
CSAREGGIYEQYF
TGCAGTGCTAGGGAGGGGGGGATCTACGAGCAGTACTTC
>.|TRBV29-1|many|TRBJ2-7|12
CSGPLQCHEQYF
TGCAGCGGACCCCTGCAGTGCCACGAGCAGTACTTC
>.|TRBV28|many|TRBJ1-2|15
CASSPLTWGIYGYTF
TGTGCCAGCAGTCCTTTAACCTGGGGCATCTATGGCTACACCTTC
>.|TRBV4-3|many|TRBJ2-7|16
CASSQDVEPFPYEQYF
TGCGCCAGCAGCCAAGATGTAGAGCCCTTCCCCTACGAGCAGTACTTC
>.|TRBV29-1|many|TRBJ2-7|13
CSVEDRGTYEQYF
TGCAGCGTTGAAGATCGCGGCACCTACGAGCAGTACTTC
>TRBD2|TRBV12-3/TRBV12-4|few|TRBJ2-1|15
CASSLVLGREHEQFF
TGTGCCAGCAGTTTAGTATTAGGGCGGGAGCATGAGCAGTTCTTC
>TRBD2|TRBV6-5|many|TRBJ2-7|14
CASSWGLAVNEQYF
TGTGCCAGCAGTTGGGGACTAGCGGTCAACGAGCAGTACTTC
>TRBD2|TRBV20-1|many|TRBJ2-1|14
CSASASSGSHEQFF
TGCAGTGCTTCAGCGTCTAGCGGGAGTCATGAGCAGTTCTTC
>.|TRBV6-5|few|TRBJ2-3|15
CASSYSALGEDTQYF
TGTGCCAGCAGTTACTCGGCCCTAGGGGAGGATACGCAGTATTTT
>.|TRBV29-1|.|TRBJ2-7|15
CSVELRQEVTYEQYF
TGCAGCGTTGAACTCCGACAGGAGGTCACCTACGAGCAGTACTTC
>.|TRBV29-1|many|TRBJ2-1|13
CSAWGTQVNEQFF
TGCAGCGCTTGGGGGACGCAAGTCAATGAGCAGTTCTTC
>TRBD2|TRBV6-1|many|TRBJ2-3|17
CASSPLSTSGRTDTQYF
TGTGCCAGCAGTCCTCTTTCCACTAGCGGGAGAACAGATACGCAGTATTTT
>.|TRBV24-1|.|TRBJ2-6|17
CATSGQGLDSGANVLTF
TGTGCCACCAGTGGACAAGGCTTGGACTCTGGGGCCAACGTCCTGACTTTC
>TRBD2|TRBV20-1|many|TRBJ2-3|17
CSAGNEWLAGVSDTQYF
TGCAGTGCTGGAAACGAATGGCTAGCGGGAGTATCAGATACGCAGTATTTT
>.|TRBV29-1|many|TRBJ2-7|11
CSWTWQYEQYF
TGCAGTTGGACTTGGCAATACGAGCAGTACTTC
>.|TRBV7-8|many|TRBJ2-2|15
CASSFPPMDTGELFF
TGTGCCAGCAGTTTCCCCCCTATGGACACCGGGGAGCTGTTTTTT
>TRBD2|TRBV4-3|many|TRBJ2-2|19
CASSQAASGSNPNTGELFF
TGCGCCAGCAGCCAAGCGGCTAGCGGGAGTAATCCGAACACCGGGGAGCTGTTTTTT
>.|TRBV29-1|.|TRBJ2-7|11
CSVAYSYEQYF
TGCAGCGTAGCATACAGTTACGAGCAGTACTTC
>.|TRBV12-3/TRBV12-4|few|TRBJ1-2|15
CASRESPLSDYGYTF
TGTGCCAGCAGGGAGAGCCCACTATCTGACTATGGCTACACCTTC